Following are 25 T cell receptor beta chains from one sample sequenced in a study of T cell repertoires in cytomegalovirus infection. No antigens are known for them. One entry per CDR3 protein results from TCRdb running MiXCR on the reads. Of some 920,000 distinct CDR3 sequences in the sample, roughly 30% are singletons; the top ten hold around 15%. The material was cultured CD8+ T cells from PBMCs, obtained from culture after CMV antigen stimulation. These receptors all come from a human donor in good health (CMV status not recorded). Some clones in this sample may be carry-over from other donors' samples.

This clonotype showed up many times. V usage is TRBV7-2 and J usage is TRBJ2-5; 16 nucleotides line up with TRBD2. The junction had 11 bases not matched to a gene; V was cut back by 5 bases and J by 5 bases. The length of the CDR3 is 18 residues. Germline CDR1 is SGHTA and CDR2 is FQGNSA. CDR3 bases: TGTGCCAGCAGCCCAACGGGACTAGCGGGGGGGCCGAAGGAGACCCAGTACTTC. It yields the protein CASSPTGLAGGPKETQYF.

This clonotype was picked up a small number of times. The CDR3 nucleotides read TGTGCCAGCAGCTACAGGGACAGCTCTGGAAACACCATATATTTT. Amino acids: CASSYRDSSGNTIYF. The V and J genes are TRBV7-6 and TRBJ1-3; TRBD1 matches at 7 bases. Germline CDR1 reads SGHVS; CDR2 reads FNYEAQ. J lost 0 bases, V lost 4 bases, and 3 bases had no gene match. The CDR3 is 15 residues long.

For this clonotype: The junction and the germline gene differ at one end; a read error may be behind it. The V call is TRBV7-4, the J call TRBJ1-5; 9 nucleotides line up with TRBD1. The CDR3 is 19 residues long. Germline CDR1 is SGHVT and CDR2 is SQSDAQ. The CDR3 nucleotides read TGTGCCAGCAGCCCATTGGGGGGACAGGGAGGACCTAGCAATCAGCCCCAGCTTTTT. As protein: CASSPLGGQGGPSNQPQLF.

This clonotype was picked up many times. This sequence joins TRBV12-3 or TRBV12-4 and TRBJ1-6; D not certain. The CDR3 runs 17 residues. With 1 base removed from V and 0 bases from J, the gap between germline ends came to 10 bases. The CDR3 loop is CASSLGSRSSYNSPLHF. The CDR3 DNA follows: TGTGCCAGCAGTTTAGGGTCAAGGAGCTCCTATAATTCACCCCTCCACTTT.

In its sample, this clonotype was seen a few times. In nucleotides, the CDR3 is TGTGCCAGCAGTTACCACGGACAGAACACCGGGGAGCTGTTTTTT. It encodes CASSYHGQNTGELFF. The chain combines TRBV6-6 with TRBJ2-2, with a weak D call TRBD1 (5 bases). CDR1 and CDR2 from the germline V gene are MNHNY and SVGAGI (reference sequence). The CDR3 has 15 residues. V was trimmed by 2 bases and J by 1 base, leaving 8 bases between them.

This clonotype has ten or more counts. The chain links TRBV7-9 to TRBJ2-1, with D uncertain. Trimming left V 8 bases short and J 2 bases short, with 10 bases between. This CDR3 has 13 amino acids. Germline V gene lookup returns CDR1 SEHNR and CDR2 FQNEAQ (reference sequence). The CDR3 sequence is CASSSKTYNEQFF. The CDR3 DNA reads as TGTGCCAGCTCTTCGAAGACCTACAATGAGCAGTTCTTC.

This clonotype showed up just a few times. CDR3 region: CASSQDGMDTEAFF. The CDR3 coding sequence is TGTGCCAGTAGTCAGGACGGAATGGACACTGAAGCTTTCTTT. The rearrangement uses TRBV19 and TRBJ1-1; D unresolved. This CDR3 contains 14 residues. V was shortened by 5 bases and J by 3 bases, with 13 bases between the two germline ends. Germline V gene sequence: CDR1 LNHDA, CDR2 SQIVND (reference sequence).

The chain combines TRBV7-9 with TRBJ2-2, with D possibly matching TRBD2 (5 bases). Looked up from germline, CDR1 is SEHNR and CDR2 is FQNEAQ (reference sequence). The CDR3 spans 15 residues. V lost 5 bases, J lost 0 bases, and 10 bases lay in between. As DNA, the CDR3 is TGTGCCAGCAGCCGGAGGCGCCCGAACACCGGGGAGCTGTTTTTT. It codes for CASSRRRPNTGELFF.

CDR3 amino acids: CSARGSDMYQETQYF. CDR3 DNA sequence: TGCAGTGCTAGAGGATCCGATATGTACCAAGAGACCCAGTACTTC. The V call is TRBV20-1, the J call TRBJ2-5; D is uncertain. The CDR3 is made up of 15 amino acids. V lost 1 base and J lost 0, with 12 bases in between. Germline CDR1 DFQATT, CDR2 SNEGSKA (reference sequence).

J is TRBJ1-2 and V is TRBV29-1; D is undetermined. Deletions cut 0 bases from V and 4 bases from J, with 12 bases between. The germline V gene has CDR1 SQVTM and CDR2 ANQGSEA. CDR3 size: 14 residues. CDR3: CSVEDTKKFYGYTF. Written as DNA, the CDR3 is TGCAGCGTTGAAGACACCAAAAAATTCTATGGCTACACCTTC.

This clonotype has at least ten counts. The V call is TRBV12-3 or TRBV12-4, the J call TRBJ1-6; a possible D gene is TRBD1 (5 bases). This CDR3 contains 15 residues. Deletions cut 3 bases from V and 10 bases from J, with 16 bases between. The CDR3 nucleotides read TGTGCCAGCAGTTTCAGGGTGAGCGTGGGGTCACCCCTCCACTTT. Residues: CASSFRVSVGSPLHF.

The V gene is TRBV12-3 or TRBV12-4, the J gene TRBJ2-3; 7 bases line up with TRBD1. The CDR3 contains 12 residues. The ends lost 1 base at V and 10 bases at J; junction bases unmatched: 2. DNA of the CDR3: TGTGCCAGCAGTTTAGGGGGGACAGCGCAGTATTTT. Translated: CASSLGGTAQYF.

This clonotype is a singleton in its sample. The J gene is TRBJ1-1, the V gene TRBV2; 8 bases line up with TRBD1. Trimming at V came to 9 bases and at J to 5 bases, leaving 2 bases not matched to a gene. Germline V gene lookup returns CDR1 SNHLY and CDR2 FYNNEI. The CDR3 is 11 amino acids. The CDR3: CARRTGTEAFF. As DNA, the CDR3 is TGTGCCAGAAGGACAGGGACTGAAGCTTTCTTT. The full variable domain, its missing parts supplied by reference TRBV2 and TRBJ1-1, is EPEVTQTPSHQVTQMGQEVILRCVPISNHLYFYWYRQILGQKVEFLVSFYNNEISEKSEIFDDQFSVERPDGSNFTLKIRSTKLEDSAMYFCARRTGTEAFFGQGTRLTVV.

In its sample, this clonotype was seen a few times. V is TRBV19 and J is TRBJ1-5; D is unresolved. The germline V and J ends were trimmed by 0 bases and 0 bases, with 9 bases remaining between them. Germline CDR1 reads LNHDA; CDR2 reads SQIVND (reference sequence). The length of the CDR3 is 16 residues. This CDR3 is CASSIDDAYSNQPQHF. The CDR3 region has the DNA TGTGCCAGTAGTATAGATGATGCTTATAGCAATCAGCCCCAGCATTTT.

This clonotype was recorded a few times. This chain joins TRBV2 and TRBJ2-1; TRBD2 aligns across 8 bases. The CDR3 sequence is 17 residues long. Unmatched junction bases numbered 4, after V lost 0 bases and J lost 0 bases. CDR1 is SNHLY, CDR2 FYNNEI, per germline. The CDR3 bases are TGTGCCAGCAGTGAAGCGTTAGCGGGGAGCTCCTACAATGAGCAGTTCTTC. Its translation: CASSEALAGSSYNEQFF.

This clonotype was seen a handful of times. The rearrangement links TRBV6-2 or TRBV6-3 to TRBJ2-7; 8 bases line up with TRBD1. CDR1 is MNHEY and CDR2 is SVGEGT in the germline V gene. J lost 2 bases, V lost 6 bases, and 6 bases had no gene match. The CDR3 totals 14 residues. CDR3 nucleotide sequence: TGTGCCAGCAGCTGGGGACAGGCTGCCTACGAGCAGTACGTC. Amino acid sequence: CASSWGQAAYEQYV.

This chain links TRBV6-1 with TRBJ1-1, with TRBD1 identical over 12 bases. Unmatched junction bases numbered 5, after V lost 3 bases and J lost 3 bases. The CDR3 contains 16 residues. Per germline, CDR1 MNHNS and CDR2 SASEGT. The CDR3 nucleotides are TGTGCCAGCAGTGACCGGGACAGGGGGCCCTACACTGAAGCTTTCTTT. Translated, it gives CASSDRDRGPYTEAFF.

J is TRBJ1-5 and V is TRBV4-1; D unresolved. The germline gives CDR1 MGHRA, CDR2 YSYEKL. The V end was cut by 5 bases, the J end by 0 bases, with 17 bases between. The CDR3 spans 17 residues. In DNA, the CDR3 is TGCGCCAGCAGCAGTCAACCTTCTGGGGTTAGCAATCAGCCCCAGCATTTT. This codes for CASSSQPSGVSNQPQHF.

Ten or more counts support this clonotype. This chain links TRBV7-2 with TRBJ2-1; TRBD1 aligns across 9 bases. Germline assignment: CDR1 SGHTA and CDR2 FQGNSA. With 5 bases clipped from V and 7 bases from J, the junction kept 9 bases outside the gene matches. The CDR3 runs to 15 residues. CDR3 nucleotides: TGTGCCAGCAGCCGGTTCCGGACAGGGGAAAATGAGCAGTTCTTC. It translates to CASSRFRTGENEQFF. The full variable domain, with the rest looked up from reference TRBV7-2 and TRBJ2-1, is GAGVSQSPSNKVTEKGKDVELRCDPISGHTALYWYRQSLGQGLEFLIYFQGNSAPDKSGLPSDRFSAERTGGSVSTLTIQRTQQEDSAVYLCASSRFRTGENEQFFGPGTRLTVL.

Remarks on this clonotype: A junction boundary mismatches the germline segment, possibly from a read error. The chain carries TRBV6-2 or TRBV6-3 and TRBJ1-1; no clear D gene. CDR3 length equals 13 residues. CDR1 MNHEY and CDR2 SVGEGT come from the germline V gene. The CDR3 loop reads CANSYTSGTEAFF. The CDR3 DNA reads TGTGCCAACAGTTACACCTCCGGCACTGAAGCTTTCTTT.

This clonotype has a count of ten or more. The chain links TRBV7-9 to TRBJ1-1, with 9 bases that match TRBD1. This CDR3 spans 15 amino acids. Germline V CDR1 and CDR2: SEHNR, FQNEAQ (reference sequence). V lost 5 bases to trimming and J lost 5 bases; unmatched junction nucleotides: 9. The CDR3 DNA reads TGTGCCAGCAGCCCCCGGGACAGGGAGTATACTGAAGCTTTCTTT. Protein: CASSPRDREYTEAFF.

The table lists this clonotype with many counts. Here the CDR3 reads CASSLLAHNEQFF. The CDR3 DNA sequence: TGTGCCAGCAGCTTATTAGCCCACAATGAGCAGTTCTTC. The rearrangement links TRBV7-2 to TRBJ2-1; D gene ambiguous. Germline values: CDR1 SGHTA, CDR2 FQGNSA. CDR3 length: 13 residues. Trimming stripped 2 bases from V and 5 bases from J, with 7 bases between.

V is TRBV7-9 and J is TRBJ1-4, with D possibly matching TRBD1 (6 bases). The CDR3 is 14 amino acids. Trimming took off 5 bases at V and 5 bases at J, with 12 bases between the two ends. Germline V gives CDR1 SEHNR, CDR2 FQNEAQ (reference sequence). As DNA, the CDR3 is TGTGCCAGCAGCAGTAGGGGGAAGAATGAAAAACTGTTTTTT. Translated: CASSSRGKNEKLFF.

The chain joins TRBV7-8 to TRBJ2-3, with TRBD2 identical over 9 bases. V shed 4 bases, J shed 4 bases, and the junction held 12 bases outside the gene matches. The CDR3 runs 17 residues. Germline V gene lookup returns CDR1 SGHVS and CDR2 FQNEAQ. CDR3 sequence (DNA): TGTGCCAGCAGCTCCCCCACGGTAGCGGGGGTATCAGATACGCAGTATTTT. Amino acid sequence: CASSSPTVAGVSDTQYF.

This clonotype was detected a few times. This chain links TRBV10-3 with TRBJ1-5; D remains unclear. Germline V gene lookup returns CDR1 ENHRY and CDR2 SYGVKD. V lost 0 bases and J 1 base, leaving 4 bases between the germline ends. The CDR3 loop spans 14 amino acids. The CDR3 DNA reads TGTGCCATCAGTGAGTCCGGGAGCAATCAGCCCCAGCATTTT. Translating gives CAISESGSNQPQHF.